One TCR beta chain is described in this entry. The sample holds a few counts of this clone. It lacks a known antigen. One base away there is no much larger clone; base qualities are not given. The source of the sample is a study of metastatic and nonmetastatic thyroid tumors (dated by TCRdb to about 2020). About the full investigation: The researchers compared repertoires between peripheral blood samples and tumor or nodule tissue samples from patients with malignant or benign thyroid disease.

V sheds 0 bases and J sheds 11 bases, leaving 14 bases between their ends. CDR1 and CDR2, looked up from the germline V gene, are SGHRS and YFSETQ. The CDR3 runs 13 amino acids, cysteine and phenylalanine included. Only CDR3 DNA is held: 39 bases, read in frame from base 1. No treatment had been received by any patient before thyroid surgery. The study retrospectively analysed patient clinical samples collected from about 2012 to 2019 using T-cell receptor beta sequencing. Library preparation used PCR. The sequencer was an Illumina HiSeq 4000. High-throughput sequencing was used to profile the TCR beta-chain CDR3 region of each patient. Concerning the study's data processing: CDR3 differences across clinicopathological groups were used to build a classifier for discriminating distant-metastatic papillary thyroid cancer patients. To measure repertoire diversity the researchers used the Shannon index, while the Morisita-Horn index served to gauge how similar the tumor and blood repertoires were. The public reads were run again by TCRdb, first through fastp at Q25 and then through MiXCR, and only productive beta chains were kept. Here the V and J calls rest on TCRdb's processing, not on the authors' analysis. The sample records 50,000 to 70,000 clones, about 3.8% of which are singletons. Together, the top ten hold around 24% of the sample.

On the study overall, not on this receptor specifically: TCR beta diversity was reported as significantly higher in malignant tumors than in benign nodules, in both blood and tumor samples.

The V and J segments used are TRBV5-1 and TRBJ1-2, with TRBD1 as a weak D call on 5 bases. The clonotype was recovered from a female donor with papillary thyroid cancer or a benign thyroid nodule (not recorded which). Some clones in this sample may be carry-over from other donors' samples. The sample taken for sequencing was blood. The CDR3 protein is CASSLVSGHCYTF. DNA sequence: TGCGCCAGCAGCTTGGTGTCAGGGCATTGTTACACCTTC.